The entry below gives a single TCR beta chain sequence along with its context. The antigen is unknown. Germline lookup yields CDR1 SGHRS and CDR2 YFSETQ. V was pared by 0 bases and J by 1 base, with 4 bases of the junction left unmatched. The CDR3 runs to 17 residues. The sample originates from a study of neoadjuvant anti-PD-1 for oral cavity cancer. The wider study: Patients without progression got a fourth dose around day 43.

Regarding the study as a whole: Higher pretreatment Treg/Th17 ratios tracked higher pretreatment blood clonality.

Six replicates per PBMC sample, mostly from 400 to 500 ng of genomic DNA. Sequencing used immunoSEQ multiplex PCR; TCRdb keeps in-frame clones, though not all of them. Found here are 11,000 to 15,000 clones, roughly 74% of them singletons; the top ten hold around 2.4%. The time point was: after neoadjuvant nivolumab, at surgical resection. Patients had newly diagnosed, untreated stage II-IVA oral cavity squamous cell carcinoma. The sequences come from PBMCs, collected after nivolumab (anti-PD-1) treatment. The rearrangement joins TRBV5-1 to TRBJ2-2; 9 bases map to TRBD2. The TCR sequence derives from a person aged 40 to 85 with oral cavity squamous cell carcinoma. CDR3 loop: CASSLASSGGNTGELFF. Here the CDR3 DNA reads TGCGCCAGCAGCTTGGCCAGTAGCGGGGGGAACACCGGGGAGCTGTTTTTT.